The 24 T cell receptor beta chains below come from one sample, sequenced in a study of blood T cells in healthy people across ages. Sample-barcoded 5' priming and a J-beta primer mix drove a second PCR of roughly 6 to 12 cycles. TCRdb fed the 5' RACE reads into MiXCR, producing one record per CDR3 protein. The sample lists hundreds of thousands of distinct CDR3 sequences; 55% to 65% were seen once. Sequenced material: blood. These receptors were collected from a man aged 25-40 years in good health.

The CDR3 nucleotides are TGTGCCAGCAGCCCCCGGGACAGGAAACTGAACACTGAAGCTTTCTTT. Protein product: CASSPRDRKLNTEAFF. J is TRBJ1-1 and V is TRBV7-9; 8 nucleotides agree with TRBD1. Trimming took 5 bases from V and 0 from J; bases not matched to a gene: 8. This CDR3 is 16 amino acids long. Germline V gives CDR1 SEHNR, CDR2 FQNEAQ (reference sequence).

This clonotype was counted a few times. J is TRBJ2-4 and V is TRBV5-1, with D possibly called TRBD1 or TRBD2 (5 bases each). The DNA end lines up better with TRBJ2-7; the J call may be wrong. The CDR3 sequence is 13 residues long. Looked up from germline, CDR1 is SGHRS and CDR2 is YFSETQ. The CDR3 spells CASSFRDGNEQYF. CDR3 nucleotides: TGCGCCAGCAGCTTCCGGGACGGCAACGAGCAGTACTTC.

This chain links TRBV5-1 with TRBJ2-5, with D perhaps TRBD2 (5 bases). The CDR3 runs to 14 residues. Trimming stripped 1 base from V and 3 bases from J, with 10 bases between. The germline V gene has CDR1 SGHRS and CDR2 YFSETQ. Here the CDR3 DNA reads TGCGCCAGCAGCTTGAGCGGACTTAAAGAGACCCAGTACTTC. Protein product: CASSLSGLKETQYF.

The chain couples TRBV6-2 or TRBV6-3 to TRBJ2-5; TRBD1 aligns across 11 bases. The end of the DNA aligns better with TRBJ2-7, so the J call may be wrong. Germline V CDR1 and CDR2: MNHEY, SVGEGT. There are 13 residues in the CDR3. The CDR3 region has the DNA TGTGCCAGCATTTCAGGACAGGGGGCCGAGCAGTACTTC. Protein product: CASISGQGAEQYF.

CDR3 amino acids: CASRDGGRNEQFF. CDR3 coding DNA: TGTGCCAGCAGGGACGGCGGGCGTAATGAGCAGTTCTTC. The chain recombines TRBV7-9 with TRBJ2-1; weak D call: TRBD2 (5 bases). The CDR3 runs 13 residues. CDR1 SEHNR and CDR2 FQNEAQ come from the germline V gene (reference sequence). V was cut by 6 bases and J by 7 bases, with 13 bases left in between. The whole variable domain, remainder taken from reference TRBV7-9 and TRBJ2-1, is DTGVSQNPRHKITKRGQNVTFRCDPISEHNRLYWYRQTLGQGPEFLTYFQNEAQLEKSRLLSDRFSAERPKGSFSTLEIQRTEQGDSAMYLCASRDGGRNEQFFGPGTRLTVL.

The chain carries TRBV7-9 and TRBJ2-3; D tentatively fits TRBD1 or TRBD2 (5 bases each). Trimming took off 5 bases at V and 4 bases at J, with 16 bases between the two ends. Per germline, CDR1 SEHNR and CDR2 FQNEAQ (reference sequence). The CDR3 length is 15 residues. The CDR3: CASSPPGPDADTQYF. The CDR3 bases are TGTGCCAGCAGCCCCCCGGGGCCGGACGCAGATACGCAGTATTTT.

In its sample, this clonotype was seen once. The gene calls are TRBV5-1 and TRBJ1-2; TRBD1 agrees at 10 bases. The CDR3 covers 16 residues. V lost 4 bases, J lost 4 bases, and 10 bases stayed unmatched. Germline CDR1 is SGHRS and CDR2 is YFSETQ. CDR3 region: CASSTGDRGLGYGYTF. As DNA, the CDR3 is TGCGCCAGCAGCACGGGAGACAGGGGGCTTGGCTATGGCTACACCTTC.

V and J are TRBV6-2 or TRBV6-3 and TRBJ2-7, with D maybe TRBD2 (7 bases). The germline gives CDR1 MNHEY, CDR2 SVGEGT. The CDR3 covers 16 residues. Trimming took 2 bases from V and 1 from J, leaving 15 bases between them. CDR3 DNA sequence: TGTGCCAGCAGTTACGGGACCGGGGGGCTTTCCTACGAGCAGTACTTC. This encodes CASSYGTGGLSYEQYF.

J is TRBJ2-4 and V is TRBV6-5; the match to TRBD2 covers 13 bases. The J call may be in error: the DNA end matches TRBJ2-7 better. Per germline, CDR1 MNHEY and CDR2 SVGAGI. This CDR3 is built from 17 residues. The CDR3 reads CASSNRLAGGPSYEQYF. In nucleotides, the CDR3 is TGTGCCAGCAGTAACCGACTAGCGGGGGGCCCCTCCTACGAGCAGTACTTC.

This clonotype occurred a few times. The chain recombines TRBV11-2 with TRBJ1-1, with a weak D call TRBD1 (5 bases). Between the trimmed V and J ends, which lost 5 bases and 2 bases, there was a span of 15 bases. The germline V gene encodes CDR1 SGHAT and CDR2 FQNNGV. CDR3 length equals 15 residues. The CDR3 is CASSLADTLNTEAFF. CDR3 sequence (DNA): TGTGCCAGCAGCCTGGCGGACACTCTTAACACTGAAGCTTTCTTT.

The sample holds a few counts of this clonotype. This chain links TRBV7-2 with TRBJ2-2, with D perhaps matching TRBD1 or TRBD2 (5 bases each). Germline CDR1 and CDR2: SGHTA and FQGNSA. The CDR3 covers 15 residues. In DNA form, the CDR3 reads TGTGCTTGGGGGTTCGGACCGTTGAACACCGGGGAGCTGTTTTTT. Its protein is CAWGFGPLNTGELFF.

The CDR3 spells CSAKYWEARTGRFWDTEAFF. The CDR3 bases are TGCAGCGCAAAGTACTGGGAGGCGCGGACAGGGAGGTTTTGGGACACTGAAGCTTTCTTT. This chain connects TRBV29-1 to TRBJ1-1, with TRBD1 matching over 8 bases. This CDR3 has 20 residues. CDR1 SQVTM and CDR2 ANQGSEA come from the germline V gene. Trimming removed 7 bases from V and 3 bases from J; junction bases left unmatched: 28.

The gene calls are TRBV7-2 and TRBJ2-3; 8 bases match TRBD2. Germline values: CDR1 SGHTA, CDR2 FQGNSA. J was trimmed by 8 bases and V by 7 bases; bases with no gene match: 14. The CDR3 covers 15 residues. The CDR3 protein is CASTPYGGEGGTQYF. The CDR3, as DNA: TGTGCCAGCACCCCCTACGGGGGGGAAGGGGGTACGCAGTATTTT.

This chain links TRBV6-5 with TRBJ2-7; 7 bases are a match to TRBD2. J lost 1 base, V lost 0 bases, and 6 bases had no gene match. The CDR3 has 16 amino acids. Germline V gene data show CDR1 as MNHEY and CDR2 as SVGAGI. Here the CDR3 reads CASSYSGLPRSYEQYF. CDR3 sequence (DNA): TGTGCCAGCAGTTACTCGGGACTACCGAGGTCCTACGAGCAGTACTTC.

The sample holds a few counts of this clonotype. The chain combines TRBV20-1 with TRBJ1-1; 7 nucleotides match TRBD1. V lost 5 bases, J lost 3 bases, and 6 bases stayed unmatched. Germline assignment: CDR1 DFQATT and CDR2 SNEGSKA (reference sequence). The CDR3 spans 13 residues. CDR3 amino acids: CSALSQGDTEAFF. DNA for the CDR3: TGCAGTGCTCTATCTCAGGGGGACACTGAAGCTTTCTTT.

The chain joins TRBV25-1 to TRBJ2-7; D might be TRBD1 (6 bases). Looked up from germline, CDR1 is MGHDK and CDR2 is SYGVNS. V lost 6 bases to trimming and J lost 6 bases, with 15 bases between them. The CDR3 has 13 amino acids. The CDR3 DNA reads TGTGCCAGCAGCCGCAGGGGAGCTGGCGAGCAGTACTTC. It translates to CASSRRGAGEQYF.

The genes are TRBV9 and TRBJ2-5; either TRBD1 or TRBD2 may fit D (5 bases each). From germline, CDR1 is SGDLS and CDR2 YYNGEE. The V end lost 4 bases, the J end lost 11 bases, and 21 bases lay between the germline ends. The CDR3 runs to 14 residues. The CDR3 nucleotides read TGTGCCAGCAGCCGGGACGGAGTCGACAATGAGCAGTACTTC. Its protein product is CASSRDGVDNEQYF.

The rearrangement uses TRBV11-2 and TRBJ2-3; the D gene is possibly TRBD1 (6 bases). Germline V gene lookup returns CDR1 SGHAT and CDR2 FQNNGV. The length of the CDR3 is 16 residues. Trimming took 5 bases from V and 0 from J, leaving 15 bases between them. The CDR3 loop is CASSPNRVTSTDTQYF. The CDR3 coding sequence is TGTGCCAGCAGCCCCAACAGGGTGACAAGCACAGATACGCAGTATTTT.

This clonotype came up once. The CDR3 does not end in the conserved phenylalanine or tryptophan, so this is likely a read error. For the CDR3, the DNA is TGCGCCAGCAGCCAACTACAGGGGAATGGCTACGAGCAGTACTAC. It specifies CASSQLQGNGYEQYY. The chain is built from TRBV4-3 and TRBJ2-7; TRBD1 matches at 7 bases. Germline V gene data show CDR1 as LGHNA and CDR2 as YSLEER. With V trimmed by 2 bases and J by 3 bases, 7 bases remained unmatched. CDR3 size: 15 residues.

This chain uses TRBV12-3 or TRBV12-4 with TRBJ1-2; the match to TRBD1 covers 7 bases. J lost 6 bases, V lost 3 bases, and 4 bases had no gene match. CDR3 length: 13 residues. CDR3 DNA: TGTGCCAGCAGTTTTGCAGGGGGGAATGGCTACACCTTC. This sequence encodes CASSFAGGNGYTF.

The CDR3 sequence: CAISELVTVNTGELFF. The CDR3, as DNA: TGTGCCATCAGTGAGTTAGTGACAGTGAACACCGGGGAGCTGTTTTTT. This sequence joins TRBV10-3 and TRBJ2-2; tentative D call: TRBD1 (5 bases). The V end was cut by 1 base, the J end by 1 base, with 10 bases between. Germline CDR1 is ENHRY and CDR2 is SYGVKD. The CDR3 has 16 residues.

The chain joins TRBV2 to TRBJ1-4, with D uncertain. This CDR3 has 15 amino acids. Trimming removed 2 bases at V and 8 bases at J, with 15 bases between. Germline CDR1 is SNHLY and CDR2 is FYNNEI. The CDR3, as DNA: TGTGCCAGCAGTGAAATTCAGAGATTGGGGGAAAAACTGTTTTTT. It translates to CASSEIQRLGEKLFF.

This chain uses TRBV29-1 with TRBJ2-5; D remains unclear. CDR1 and CDR2 from the germline V gene are SQVTM and ANQGSEA. This CDR3 spans 14 amino acids. V gave up 2 bases and J gave up 0 bases, with 10 bases separating them. The CDR3 nucleotides read TGCAGCGTTGAACACCCGCTGTACCAAGAGACCCAGTACTTC. This sequence encodes CSVEHPLYQETQYF. The variable domain in full, with the rest retrieved from reference TRBV29-1 and TRBJ2-5, is SAVISQKPSRDICQRGTSLTIQCQVDSQVTMMFWYRQQPGQSLTLIATANQGSEATYESGFVIDKFPISRPNLTFSTLTVSNMSPEDSSIYLCSVEHPLYQETQYFGPGTRLLVL.

This clonotype turned up a few times. The chain uses TRBV5-1 and TRBJ2-1; the match to TRBD1 covers 10 bases. The junction had 11 bases not matched to a gene; V was cut back by 7 bases and J by 4 bases. The CDR3 contains 16 residues. CDR1 is SGHRS and CDR2 is YFSETQ in the germline V gene. CDR3 DNA sequence: TGCGCCAGCGGCCTAGGGGGACAGGGGTCATACAATGAGCAGTTCTTC. It codes for CASGLGGQGSYNEQFF.